This TCR beta chain was sequenced during a study of OX40 agonist ivuxolimab in advanced cancers. As for the study in general: Ivuxolimab is a fully human IgG2 antibody that activates OX40 (CD134).

CDR3 size: 15 residues. Looked up from germline, CDR1 is SGHRS and CDR2 is YFSETQ. Deletions cut 1 base from V and 6 bases from J, with 14 bases between. Only in-frame clones appear in the TCRdb table, and some are missing; sequencing was by immunoSEQ multiplex PCR. The repertoire includes around 50,000 clones, 75% to 90% of them detected once, and roughly 3% sits in the top ten. V is TRBV5-1 and J is TRBJ2-4, with D tentatively TRBD1 or TRBD2 (5 bases each). Sequencing used CD4+ or CD8+ T cells sorted from blood, obtained in a trial of the OX40 agonist ivuxolimab. This TCR was recovered from an adult with an advanced solid tumor such as melanoma, head and neck, liver or kidney cancer. The CDR3 spells CASSLSRGGGNIQYF. The CDR3 nucleotides read TGCGCCAGCAGCTTGAGCCGGGGCGGTGGAAACATTCAGTACTTC.